This paragraph covers one T cell receptor beta chain sequence. The CDR3 extends over 14 amino acids. With V trimmed by 7 bases and J by 4 bases, 5 bases remained unmatched. Germline assignment: CDR1 SNHLY and CDR2 FYNNEI. This record comes from a study of OX40 agonist ivuxolimab in advanced cancers. Method: immunoSEQ multiplex PCR; TCRdb's copy keeps in-frame clones and lacks some. This table holds 60,000 to 75,000 clones, roughly 84% found once. This sequence originates from an adult with an advanced solid tumor such as melanoma, head and neck, liver or kidney cancer. Sequences were derived from CD4+ or CD8+ T cells sorted from blood, sampled in a trial of the OX40 agonist ivuxolimab. The V call is TRBV2, the J call TRBJ1-1; 11 bases are shared with TRBD1. In DNA form, the CDR3 reads TGTGCCAGCACAGGACAGGGGGCCGGCACTGAAGCTTTCTTT. This translates into CASTGQGAGTEAFF.